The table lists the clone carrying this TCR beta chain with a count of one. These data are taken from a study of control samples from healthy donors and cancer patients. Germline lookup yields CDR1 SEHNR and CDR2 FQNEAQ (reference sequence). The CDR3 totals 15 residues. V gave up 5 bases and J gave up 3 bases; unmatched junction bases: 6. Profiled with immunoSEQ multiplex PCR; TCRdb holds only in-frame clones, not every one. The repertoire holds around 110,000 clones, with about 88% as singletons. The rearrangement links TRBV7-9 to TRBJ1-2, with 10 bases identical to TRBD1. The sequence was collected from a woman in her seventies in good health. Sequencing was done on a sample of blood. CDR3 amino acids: CASSNRDRGYYGYTF. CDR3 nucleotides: TGTGCCAGCAGCAACCGGGACAGGGGCTACTATGGCTACACCTTC.